These 27 T cell receptor beta chains came from one sample sequenced in a study of CD4 T cells in relation to SARS-CoV-2 and coronaviruses. TCRdb's copy holds only in-frame clones and misses some; the assay was immunoSEQ multiplex PCR. The sample contains tens of thousands of clones, 85% to 95% of which appear only once. CD4+ T cells from unexposed donors were obtained before the COVID-19 pandemic (2011-2018). The specimen sequenced was naive CD4+ T cells from PBMCs. Subset defined: naive CD4+ T cells isolated by negative enrichment. The receptors derive from a human donor in good health.

As for this clone: One end of the junction is discordant with germline, which a read error may explain. The chain couples TRBV3-1 (or the pseudogene TRBV3-2) to TRBJ2-7; D perhaps matches TRBD2 (6 bases). The CDR3 is made up of 11 amino acids. Germline V CDR1 and CDR2: LGHDT, YNNKEL (reference sequence). CDR3 DNA: TGTGCCAGCAGCCAAATTGGAGGGATCGTCTTC. This codes for CASSQIGGIVF.

This clone was detected only once. V and J are TRBV7-9 and TRBJ2-7, with 8 positions matching TRBD1. CDR1 and CDR2 from the germline V gene are SEHNR and FQNEAQ (reference sequence). Trimming removed 5 bases from V and 2 bases from J; junction bases left unmatched: 5. The CDR3 loop spans 14 amino acids. The CDR3 sequence: CASSLETGAYEQYF. In DNA, the CDR3 is TGTGCCAGCAGCCTTGAGACAGGGGCCTACGAGCAGTACTTC.

V gene TRBV27 combines with J gene TRBJ2-3; 7 bases fit TRBD2. This CDR3 contains 15 residues. V gave up 4 bases and J gave up 4 bases; unmatched junction bases: 8. Germline V CDR1 and CDR2: MNHEY, SMNVEV (reference sequence). The CDR3 spells CASSWYAGVADTQYF. The CDR3 region has the DNA TGTGCCAGCAGTTGGTACGCGGGAGTGGCAGATACGCAGTATTTT.

The chain carries TRBV28 and TRBJ2-7; unclear D gene. The length of the CDR3 is 16 residues. The V gene's germline CDR1 is MDHEN and CDR2 SYDVKM. Trimming cost V 7 bases and J 0 bases, with 19 bases left between them. CDR3 nucleotide sequence: TGTGCCAGCACCACCAAGGGTCGTATACTCTCCTACGAGCAGTACTTC. Translation: CASTTKGRILSYEQYF. Complete variable domain (other parts from reference TRBV28 and TRBJ2-7): DVKVTQSSRYLVKRTGEKVFLECVQDMDHENMFWYRQDPGLGLRLIYFSYDVKMKEKGDIPEGYSVSREKKERFSLILESASTNQTSMYLCASTTKGRILSYEQYFGPGTRLTVT.

The chain combines TRBV7-8 with TRBJ1-4; 9 bases align to TRBD1. Trimming took 5 bases from V and 0 from J; bases not matched to a gene: 7. Germline V CDR1 and CDR2: SGHVS, FQNEAQ. The CDR3 contains 17 residues. The CDR3 DNA sequence: TGTGCCAGCAGCCGAGAGAGACAGGGGGCAACTAATGAAAAACTGTTTTTT. The encoded protein is CASSRERQGATNEKLFF.

The CDR3 DNA reads TGTGCCAGCAGCTTAGCGGGGAACACAGATACGCAGTATTTT. Protein: CASSLAGNTDTQYF. The chain is built from TRBV11-3 and TRBJ2-3; tentatively, D is TRBD2 (5 bases). Trimming removed 1 base from V and 2 bases from J, with 7 bases in between. The CDR3 runs to 14 residues. Germline V gene data show CDR1 as SGHNT and CDR2 as YENEEA.

This chain joins TRBV7-9 and TRBJ2-2; no reliable D call. The germline V gene encodes CDR1 SEHNR and CDR2 FQNEAQ (reference sequence). With 1 base removed from V and 7 bases from J, the gap between germline ends came to 1 base. The CDR3 has 11 residues. CDR3 DNA: TGTGCCAGCAGCTTAGTCGGGGAGCTGTTTTTT. Its protein is CASSLVGELFF.

The J gene is TRBJ2-3, the V gene TRBV7-9; D might be TRBD1 (6 bases). The CDR3 extends over 14 amino acids. V was pared by 2 bases and J by 2 bases, with 8 bases between. CDR1 is SEHNR and CDR2 is FQNEAQ in the germline V gene (reference sequence). The CDR3 region has the DNA TGTGCCAGCAGCTTAACAGGGTTCACAGATACGCAGTATTTT. The encoded protein is CASSLTGFTDTQYF.

The chain employs TRBV11-2 and TRBJ2-1; TRBD2 matches at 7 bases. With V trimmed by 5 bases and J by 4 bases, 8 bases remained unmatched. CDR3 length equals 15 residues. Germline CDR1 is SGHAT and CDR2 is FQNNGV. The CDR3 loop is CASSLSGPSYNEQFF. The CDR3 region has the DNA TGTGCCAGCAGCCTTAGCGGGCCGTCTTACAATGAGCAGTTCTTC.

This sequence joins TRBV7-9 and TRBJ2-3, with 8 bases that match TRBD2. The ends lost 5 bases at V and 8 bases at J; junction bases unmatched: 9. Per the germline V gene, CDR1 is SEHNR and CDR2 is FQNEAQ (reference sequence). CDR3 length equals 14 residues. CDR3 coding DNA: TGTGCCAGCAGCCCCCGGGGGGGCTGGGGTACGCAGTATTTT. Protein sequence: CASSPRGGWGTQYF.

This clone is a singleton in its sample. This chain joins TRBV21-1 and TRBJ1-1. TRBV21-1 corresponds to a pseudogene. This CDR3 contains 17 residues. CDR3 in DNA: TGTGCCAGCAGCAAAGGGCGGGAGACAGGGTGTAGCACTGAAGCTTTCTTT. Translated: CASSKGRETGCSTEAFF.

The CDR3 loop is CASSLSQSTSTDTQYF. The CDR3 DNA reads as TGTGCCAGCAGCTTAAGTCAGTCGACTAGCACAGATACGCAGTATTTT. The chain has TRBV11-3 and TRBJ2-3; D remains unclear. The V end was cut by 2 bases, the J end by 0 bases, with 12 bases between. CDR3 length equals 16 residues. Germline V gives CDR1 SGHNT, CDR2 YENEEA.

The CDR3 spells CASSPTGQGAFGNTIYF. DNA of the CDR3: TGCGCCAGCAGCCCTACGGGACAGGGGGCTTTTGGAAACACCATATATTTT. The chain joins TRBV5-1 to TRBJ1-3; TRBD1 matches 12 bases. V lost 4 bases, J lost 3 bases, and 8 bases stayed unmatched. The length of the CDR3 is 17 residues. Germline CDR1 is SGHRS and CDR2 is YFSETQ.

The rearrangement uses TRBV12-3 or TRBV12-4 and TRBJ2-7; D gene unclear. The CDR3 runs to 11 residues. Trimming took 6 bases from V and 2 from J, leaving 5 bases between them. The CDR3 here is CASRATYEQYF. The DNA for the CDR3 is TGTGCCAGCAGGGCTACCTACGAGCAGTACTTC.

The V and J genes are TRBV18 and TRBJ1-1; D is unclear. Germline CDR1 KGHSH, CDR2 LQKENI. The V end was cut by 3 bases, the J end by 9 bases, with 11 bases between. This CDR3 region has 12 residues. Here the CDR3 DNA reads TGTGCCAGCTCACCGGATACGATGAAAGCTTTCTTT. Protein product: CASSPDTMKAFF. Complete variable domain (other parts from reference TRBV18 and TRBJ1-1): NAGVMQNPRHLVRRRGQEARLRCSPMKGHSHVYWYRQLPEEGLKFMVYLQKENIIDESGMPKERFSAEFPKEGPSILRIQQVVRGDSAAYFCASSPDTMKAFFGQGTRLTVV.

The genes are TRBV5-1 and TRBJ2-3, with D tentatively TRBD1 or TRBD2 (5 bases each). The CDR3 runs to 13 residues. Germline CDR1 and CDR2: SGHRS and YFSETQ. V was trimmed by 0 bases and J by 8 bases, leaving 10 bases between them. The CDR3 DNA reads as TGCGCCAGCAGCTTGGGGGGCCGGGGTACGCAGTATTTT. It is translated as CASSLGGRGTQYF.

The chain carries TRBV21-1 and TRBJ1-3. TRBV21-1 is given as a pseudogene. The CDR3 sequence is 15 residues long. The CDR3 bases are TGTGCCAGCAGCCCATCAGGATGGCGGGAGGACACCATATATTTT. Translating it yields CASSPSGWREDTIYF.

The chain links TRBV5-6 to TRBJ1-1; D may be TRBD1 (6 bases). CDR3 size: 12 residues. Per the germline V gene, CDR1 is SGHDT and CDR2 is YYEEEE. V dropped 0 bases and J dropped 8 bases, with 8 bases sitting between them. CDR3 nucleotide sequence: TGTGCCAGCAGCTTGGGACAGGTGGAAGCTTTCTTT. Its translation is CASSLGQVEAFF.

V is TRBV30 and J is TRBJ2-1; no firm D call. In germline, CDR1 is GTSNPN, CDR2 SVGIG (reference sequence). Trimming stripped 0 bases from V and 3 bases from J, with 6 bases between. The CDR3 length is 13 residues. CDR3 DNA sequence: TGTGCCTGGAGTGTAGGGATCTACAATGAGCAGTTCTTC. Translation: CAWSVGIYNEQFF. Variable domain in full (rest from reference TRBV30 and TRBJ2-1): SQTIHQWPATLVQPVGSPLSLECTVEGTSNPNLYWYRQAAGRGLQLLFYSVGIGQISSEVPQNLSASRPQDRQFILSSKKLLLSDSGFYLCAWSVGIYNEQFFGPGTRLTVL.

This clone was seen a single time. The genes are TRBV5-6 and TRBJ2-2; the D is unclear. Trimming took off 2 bases at V and 3 bases at J, with 8 bases between the two ends. Germline lookup yields CDR1 SGHDT and CDR2 YYEEEE. This CDR3 region has 14 residues. CDR3 nucleotide sequence: TGTGCCAGCAGCTTTGAACTGCACACCGGGGAGCTGTTTTTT. Its protein product is CASSFELHTGELFF.

V and J are TRBV29-1 and TRBJ1-5; 10 nucleotides align to TRBD1. V was clipped by 4 bases and J by 10 bases; unmatched bases: 10. This CDR3 spans 14 amino acids. The germline V gene encodes CDR1 SQVTM and CDR2 ANQGSEA. CDR3 amino acids: CSVATGTGVRPQHF. The CDR3 coding sequence is TGCAGCGTTGCTACCGGGACAGGGGTACGTCCCCAGCATTTT.

This chain connects TRBV4-1 to TRBJ2-1; TRBD2 agrees at 16 bases. V trimming: 3 bases; J trimming: 8 bases; junction bases outside the gene matches: 4. The CDR3 runs to 16 residues. Looked up from germline, CDR1 is MGHRA and CDR2 is YSYEKL. The CDR3, as DNA: TGCGCCAGCAGCCAGGGACTAGCGGGGGGGTTGGATGAGCAGTTCTTC. Amino acid sequence: CASSQGLAGGLDEQFF.

This clone was counted a single time. The chain employs TRBV28 and TRBJ2-4; TRBD1 matches 10 bases. V lost 5 bases and J lost 0; bases outside the gene matches: 13. The CDR3 loop spans 19 amino acids. The germline CDR1 and CDR2 sequences are MDHEN and SYDVKM. The CDR3 protein is CASSPFLGQGKLAKNIQYF. The CDR3 coding sequence is TGTGCCAGCAGTCCGTTCTTGGGACAGGGGAAACTAGCCAAAAACATTCAGTACTTC.

In its sample, this clone was seen once. The V gene is TRBV6-4, the J gene TRBJ2-5, with 10 positions matching TRBD1. V was clipped by 2 bases and J by 3 bases; unmatched bases: 12. From germline, CDR1 is MRHNA and CDR2 SNTAGT. The CDR3 loop spans 18 amino acids. CDR3 coding DNA: TGTGCCAGCAGTGACCGGGACAGGGGCCGCCTCGGGAAAGAGACCCAGTACTTC. It codes for CASSDRDRGRLGKETQYF.

The chain carries TRBV19 and TRBJ1-3; D gene uncertain. The CDR3 extends over 11 amino acids. Looked up from germline, CDR1 is LNHDA and CDR2 is SQIVND (reference sequence). Deletions cut 4 bases from V and 16 bases from J, with 14 bases between. The CDR3 DNA sequence: TGTGCCAGTAGTACCCGGACCTTAACCTATTTT. Protein sequence: CASSTRTLTYF.

CDR3 protein: CASNSAGGNEKLFF. CDR3 coding DNA: TGTGCCAGCAACTCCGCAGGGGGGAATGAAAAACTGTTTTTT. This chain links TRBV28 with TRBJ1-4; TRBD1 matches at 7 bases. The CDR3 is 14 amino acids. J was trimmed by 5 bases and V by 7 bases; bases with no gene match: 7. The germline CDR1 and CDR2 sequences are MDHEN and SYDVKM.

This clone was detected once. The J gene is TRBJ2-7, the V gene TRBV2; D remains unclear. Germline V gene lookup returns CDR1 SNHLY and CDR2 FYNNEI. The CDR3 is made up of 12 amino acids. Trimming removed 5 bases at V and 5 bases at J, with 10 bases between. The CDR3 DNA reads as TGTGCCAGCAGTTCAGGTTTCAACGAGCAGTACTTC. This sequence encodes CASSSGFNEQYF. Complete variable domain (other parts from reference TRBV2 and TRBJ2-7): EPEVTQTPSHQVTQMGQEVILRCVPISNHLYFYWYRQILGQKVEFLVSFYNNEISEKSEIFDDQFSVERPDGSNFTLKIRSTKLEDSAMYFCASSSGFNEQYFGPGTRLTVT.